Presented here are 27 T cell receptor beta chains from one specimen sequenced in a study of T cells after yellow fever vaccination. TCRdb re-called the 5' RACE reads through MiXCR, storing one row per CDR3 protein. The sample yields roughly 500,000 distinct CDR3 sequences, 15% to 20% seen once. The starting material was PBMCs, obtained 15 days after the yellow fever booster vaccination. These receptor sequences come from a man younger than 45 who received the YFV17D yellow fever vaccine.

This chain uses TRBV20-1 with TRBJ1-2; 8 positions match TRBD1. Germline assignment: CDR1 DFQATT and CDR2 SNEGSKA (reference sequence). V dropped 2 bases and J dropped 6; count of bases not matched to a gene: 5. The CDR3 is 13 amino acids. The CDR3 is CSARRQGADGYTF. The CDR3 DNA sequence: TGCAGTGCTAGACGGCAGGGGGCCGATGGCTACACCTTC.

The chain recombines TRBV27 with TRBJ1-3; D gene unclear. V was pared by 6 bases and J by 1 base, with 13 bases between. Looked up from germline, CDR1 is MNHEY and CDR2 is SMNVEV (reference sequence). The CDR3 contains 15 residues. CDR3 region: CASSRGPTSGNTIYF. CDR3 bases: TGTGCCAGCAGCCGAGGGCCCACATCTGGAAACACCATATATTTT.

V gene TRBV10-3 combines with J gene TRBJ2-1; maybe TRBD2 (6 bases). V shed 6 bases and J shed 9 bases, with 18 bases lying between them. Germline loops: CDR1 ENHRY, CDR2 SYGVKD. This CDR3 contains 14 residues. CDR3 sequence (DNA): TGTGCCATCAGCTCGGGACTGACGGGAGTTGAGCAGTTCTTC. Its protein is CAISSGLTGVEQFF.

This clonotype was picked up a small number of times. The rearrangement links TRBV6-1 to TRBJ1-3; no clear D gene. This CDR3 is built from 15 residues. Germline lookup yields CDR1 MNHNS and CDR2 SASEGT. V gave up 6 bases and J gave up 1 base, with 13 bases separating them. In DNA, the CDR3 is TGTGCCAGCAGCGGACGGGGAGGGTCTGGAAACACCATATATTTT. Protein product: CASSGRGGSGNTIYF.

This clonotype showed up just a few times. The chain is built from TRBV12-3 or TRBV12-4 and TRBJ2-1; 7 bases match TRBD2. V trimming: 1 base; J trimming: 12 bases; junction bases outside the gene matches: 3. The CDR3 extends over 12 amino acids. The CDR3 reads CASSLGQRGQFF. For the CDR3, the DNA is TGTGCCAGCAGTTTAGGCCAGCGGGGGCAGTTCTTC.

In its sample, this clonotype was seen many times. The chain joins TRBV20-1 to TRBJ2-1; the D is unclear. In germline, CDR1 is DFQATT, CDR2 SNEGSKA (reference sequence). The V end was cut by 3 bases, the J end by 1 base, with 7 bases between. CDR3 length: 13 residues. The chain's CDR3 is CSARGGSYNEQFF. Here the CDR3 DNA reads TGCAGTGCTAGGGGCGGATCCTACAATGAGCAGTTCTTC.

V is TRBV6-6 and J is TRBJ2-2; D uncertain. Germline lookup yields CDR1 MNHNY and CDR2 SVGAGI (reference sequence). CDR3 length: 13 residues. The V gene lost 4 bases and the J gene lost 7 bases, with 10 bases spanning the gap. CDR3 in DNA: TGTGCCAGCAGTTTTCCGGTTGTCGGGGAGCTGTTTTTT. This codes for CASSFPVVGELFF.

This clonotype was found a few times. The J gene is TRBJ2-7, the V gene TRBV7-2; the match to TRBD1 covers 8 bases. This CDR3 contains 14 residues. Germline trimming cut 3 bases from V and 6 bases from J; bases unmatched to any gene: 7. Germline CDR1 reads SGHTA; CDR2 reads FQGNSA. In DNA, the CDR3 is TGTGCCAGCAGCTTTGTCGTGACAGGGGCCGAGCAGTACTTC. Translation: CASSFVVTGAEQYF.

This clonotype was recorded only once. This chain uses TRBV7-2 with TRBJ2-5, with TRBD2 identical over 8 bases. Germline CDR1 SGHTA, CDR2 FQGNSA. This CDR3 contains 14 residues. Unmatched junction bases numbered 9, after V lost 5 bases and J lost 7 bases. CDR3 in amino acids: CASSPREGRGTQYF. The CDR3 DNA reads TGTGCCAGCAGCCCCCGGGAGGGCCGGGGGACCCAGTACTTC.

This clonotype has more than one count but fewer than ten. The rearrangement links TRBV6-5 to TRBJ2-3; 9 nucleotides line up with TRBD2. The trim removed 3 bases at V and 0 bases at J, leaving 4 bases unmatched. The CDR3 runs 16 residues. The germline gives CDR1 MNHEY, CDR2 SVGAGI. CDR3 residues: CASSYLLAGSTDTQYF. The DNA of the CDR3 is TGTGCCAGCAGTTATTTACTAGCGGGCAGCACAGATACGCAGTATTTT.

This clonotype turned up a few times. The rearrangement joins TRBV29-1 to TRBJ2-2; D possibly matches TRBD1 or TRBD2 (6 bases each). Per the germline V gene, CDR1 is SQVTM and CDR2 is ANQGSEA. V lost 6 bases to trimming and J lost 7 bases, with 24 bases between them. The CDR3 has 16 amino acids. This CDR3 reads CSVWPRGVVGLGELFF. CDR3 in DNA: TGCAGCGTCTGGCCGAGGGGGGTTGTGGGTCTCGGGGAGCTGTTTTTT.

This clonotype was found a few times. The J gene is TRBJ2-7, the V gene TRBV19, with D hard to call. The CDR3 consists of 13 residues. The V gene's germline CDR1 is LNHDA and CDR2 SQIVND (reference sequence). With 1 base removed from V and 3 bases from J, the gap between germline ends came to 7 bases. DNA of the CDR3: TGTGCCAGTAGTATAGTGGGCAGCTACGAGCAGTACTTC. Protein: CASSIVGSYEQYF.

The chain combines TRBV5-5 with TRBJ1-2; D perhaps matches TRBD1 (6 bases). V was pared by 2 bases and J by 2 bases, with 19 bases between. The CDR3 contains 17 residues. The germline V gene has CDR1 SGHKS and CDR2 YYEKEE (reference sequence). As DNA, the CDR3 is TGTGCCAGCAGCTTCGTACCCCGACAGGCCGAAAACTATGGCTACACCTTC. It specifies CASSFVPRQAENYGYTF. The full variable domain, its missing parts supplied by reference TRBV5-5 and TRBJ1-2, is DAGVTQSPTHLIKTRGQQVTLRCSPISGHKSVSWYQQVLGQGPQFIFQYYEKEERGRGNFPDRFSARQFPNYSSELNVNALLLGDSALYLCASSFVPRQAENYGYTFGSGTRLTVV.

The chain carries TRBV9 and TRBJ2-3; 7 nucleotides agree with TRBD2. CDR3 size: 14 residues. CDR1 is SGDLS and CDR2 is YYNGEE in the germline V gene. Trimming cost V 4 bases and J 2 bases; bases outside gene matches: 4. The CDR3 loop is CASSTAGYTDTQYF. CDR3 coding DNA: TGTGCCAGCAGCACAGCGGGGTACACAGATACGCAGTATTTT.

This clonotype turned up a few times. CDR3 amino acids: CASTRGAIAEAFF. The CDR3 bases are TGTGCCAGTACTCGAGGGGCAATCGCTGAAGCTTTCTTT. This chain links TRBV19 with TRBJ1-1; possibly TRBD1 for D (5 bases). Germline CDR1 and CDR2: LNHDA and SQIVND (reference sequence). V shed 7 bases and J shed 6 bases, with 15 bases lying between them. This CDR3 spans 13 amino acids.

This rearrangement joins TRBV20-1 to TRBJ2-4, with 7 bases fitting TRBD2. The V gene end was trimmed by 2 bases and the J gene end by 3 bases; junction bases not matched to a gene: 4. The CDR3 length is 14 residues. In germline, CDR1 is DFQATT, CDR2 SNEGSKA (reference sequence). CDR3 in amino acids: CSARWGEGKNIQYF. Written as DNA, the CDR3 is TGCAGTGCTAGATGGGGGGAGGGCAAAAACATTCAGTACTTC.

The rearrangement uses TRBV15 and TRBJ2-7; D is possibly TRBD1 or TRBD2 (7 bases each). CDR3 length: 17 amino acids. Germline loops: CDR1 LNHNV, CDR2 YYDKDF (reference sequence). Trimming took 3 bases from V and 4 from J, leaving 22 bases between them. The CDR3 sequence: CATSRPRGGDREYEQYF. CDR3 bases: TGTGCCACCAGCAGGCCTAGAGGGGGGGACAGAGAATACGAGCAGTACTTC.

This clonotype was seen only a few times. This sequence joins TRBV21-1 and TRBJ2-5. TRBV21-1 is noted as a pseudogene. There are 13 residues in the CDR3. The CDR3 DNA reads TGTGCCAGCAGCAACGGGTACCCGGGGACCCAGTACTTC. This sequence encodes CASSNGYPGTQYF.

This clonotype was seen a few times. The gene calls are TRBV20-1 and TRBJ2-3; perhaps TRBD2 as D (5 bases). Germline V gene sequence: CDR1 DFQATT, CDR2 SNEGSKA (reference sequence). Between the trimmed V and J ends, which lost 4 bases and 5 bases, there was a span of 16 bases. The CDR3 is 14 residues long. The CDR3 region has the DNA TGCAGTGCTACACTCGAGGGAGTGGGAGATACGCAGTATTTT. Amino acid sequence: CSATLEGVGDTQYF.

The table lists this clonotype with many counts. CDR3 nucleotide sequence: TGTGCCAGCAGCTCAGGGGGACAGCCCCAGCATTTT. It specifies CASSSGGQPQHF. The rearrangement joins TRBV12-3 or TRBV12-4 to TRBJ1-5, with 7 nucleotides matching TRBD1. J was trimmed by 7 bases and V by 6 bases; bases with no gene match: 3. There are 12 residues in the CDR3.

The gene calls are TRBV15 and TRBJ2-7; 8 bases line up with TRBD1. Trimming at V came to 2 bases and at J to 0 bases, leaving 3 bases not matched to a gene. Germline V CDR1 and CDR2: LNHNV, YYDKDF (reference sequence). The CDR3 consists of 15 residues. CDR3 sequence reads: CATSRLGTGSYEQYF. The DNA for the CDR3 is TGTGCCACCAGCAGATTGGGGACAGGCTCCTACGAGCAGTACTTC.

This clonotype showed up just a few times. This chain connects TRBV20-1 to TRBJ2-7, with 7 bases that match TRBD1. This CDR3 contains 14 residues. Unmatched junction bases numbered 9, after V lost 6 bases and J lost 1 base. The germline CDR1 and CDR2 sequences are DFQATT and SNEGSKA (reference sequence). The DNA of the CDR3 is TGCAGTGCGGGGGTGGCAGGGGGTTCCTACGAGCAGTACTTC. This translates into CSAGVAGGSYEQYF.

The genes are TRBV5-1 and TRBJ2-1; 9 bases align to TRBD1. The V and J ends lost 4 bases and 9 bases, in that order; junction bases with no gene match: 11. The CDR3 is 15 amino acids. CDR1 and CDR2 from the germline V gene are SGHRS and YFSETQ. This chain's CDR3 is CASSKGQGYGSEQFF. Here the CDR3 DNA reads TGCGCCAGCAGCAAGGGACAGGGTTACGGGAGTGAGCAGTTCTTC.

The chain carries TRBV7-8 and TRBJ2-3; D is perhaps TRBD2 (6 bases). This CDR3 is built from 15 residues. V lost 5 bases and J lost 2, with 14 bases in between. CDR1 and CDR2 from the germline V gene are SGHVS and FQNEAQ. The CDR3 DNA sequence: TGTGCCAGCAGCGACCTGGGACTTCCCACAGATACGCAGTATTTT. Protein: CASSDLGLPTDTQYF.

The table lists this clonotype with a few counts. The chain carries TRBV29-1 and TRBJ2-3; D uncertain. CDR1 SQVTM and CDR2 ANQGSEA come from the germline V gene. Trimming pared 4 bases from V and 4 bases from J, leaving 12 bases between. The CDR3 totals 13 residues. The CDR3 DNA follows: TGCAGCGTTGGGGCCATTGGTTCAGATACGCAGTATTTT. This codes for CSVGAIGSDTQYF.

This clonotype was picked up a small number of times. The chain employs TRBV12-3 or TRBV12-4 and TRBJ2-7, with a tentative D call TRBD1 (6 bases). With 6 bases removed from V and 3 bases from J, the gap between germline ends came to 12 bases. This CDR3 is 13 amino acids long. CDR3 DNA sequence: TGTGCCAGCAGACCTCGGACAGACTACGAGCAGTACTTC. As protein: CASRPRTDYEQYF.

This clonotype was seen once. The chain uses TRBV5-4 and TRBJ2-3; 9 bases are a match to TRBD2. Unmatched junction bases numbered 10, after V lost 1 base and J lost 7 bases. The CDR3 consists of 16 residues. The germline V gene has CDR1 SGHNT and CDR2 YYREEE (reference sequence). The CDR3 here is CASSLLIAGEVNTQYF. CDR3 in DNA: TGTGCCAGCAGCTTGTTAATAGCGGGAGAGGTGAATACGCAGTATTTT. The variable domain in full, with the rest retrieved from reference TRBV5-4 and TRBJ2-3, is ETGVTQSPTHLIKTRGQQVTLRCSSQSGHNTVSWYQQALGQGPQFIFQYYREEENGRGNFPPRFSGLQFPNYSSELNVNALELDDSALYLCASSLLIAGEVNTQYFGPGTRLTVL.